These 24 T cell receptor beta chains were sequenced from one sample in a study of blood T cell repertoires in COVID-19. TCRdb's copy holds only in-frame clones and misses some; the assay was immunoSEQ multiplex PCR. The repertoire holds about 180,000 clones, with approximately 86% as singletons. Sequenced sample: peripheral blood. These TCRs come from a woman of 80 years or more with acute or convalescent COVID-19.

The J gene is TRBJ2-5, the V gene TRBV20-1; 8 bases line up with TRBD2. Germline V lookup: CDR1 DFQATT, CDR2 SNEGSKA (reference sequence). The CDR3 has 15 amino acids. J gave up 5 bases and V 3 bases, and 11 bases lay outside the gene matches. DNA of the CDR3: TGCAGTGCTAGTCGGGGGAGCGGGGGCGGGGAGACCCAGTACTTC. This encodes CSASRGSGGGETQYF.

The rearrangement uses TRBV5-8 and TRBJ2-1; the match to TRBD2 covers 13 bases. After removal of 0 bases from V and 9 bases from J, the junction contained 3 bases not matched to a gene. The CDR3 has 15 amino acids. In germline, CDR1 is SGHTS, CDR2 YDEGEE. The CDR3 region has the DNA TGTGCCAGCAGCTTGGCGGGACTAGCGGGAAGTGAGCAGTTCTTC. Protein product: CASSLAGLAGSEQFF.

The rearrangement uses TRBV19 and TRBJ1-5, with TRBD1 matching over 10 bases. Germline CDR1 reads LNHDA; CDR2 reads SQIVND (reference sequence). Germline trimming cut 7 bases from V and 4 bases from J; bases unmatched to any gene: 10. There are 16 residues in the CDR3. The CDR3 here is CASKRSLGQGNQPQHF. CDR3 DNA sequence: TGTGCCAGTAAACGCTCGTTGGGACAGGGGAATCAGCCCCAGCATTTT.

The rearrangement links TRBV5-4 to TRBJ1-2; a possible D gene is TRBD1 (6 bases). This CDR3 has 14 residues. Germline loops: CDR1 SGHNT, CDR2 YYREEE (reference sequence). Trimming took 4 bases from V and 4 from J, leaving 14 bases between them. The CDR3 DNA reads as TGTGCCAGCAGCGCAGGACAGAAGCGCTATGGCTACACCTTC. Translation gives CASSAGQKRYGYTF.

CDR3 nucleotides: TGTGCCATCAGCCGGGAGGCGGCCTACAATGAGCAGTTCTTC. Translation gives CAISREAAYNEQFF. This rearrangement joins TRBV10-3 to TRBJ2-1, with 7 bases aligning to TRBD2. The CDR3 is made up of 14 amino acids. Losses at the gene ends were 6 bases for V and 2 bases for J; bases not matched to a gene: 4. CDR1 and CDR2 (germline): ENHRY, SYGVKD.

The V and J genes are TRBV6-2 or TRBV6-3 and TRBJ2-1, with D perhaps matching TRBD2 (6 bases). The V gene's germline CDR1 is MNHEY and CDR2 SVGEGT. V was pared by 6 bases and J by 1 base, with 10 bases between. The CDR3 is made up of 14 amino acids. The chain's CDR3 is CASSAGGSYNEQFF. In DNA form, the CDR3 reads TGTGCCAGCAGCGCCGGAGGGTCCTACAATGAGCAGTTCTTC.

This clone was picked up a small number of times. The V gene is TRBV12-3 or TRBV12-4, the J gene TRBJ1-2; 7 bases agree with TRBD1. The CDR3 loop spans 13 amino acids. The trim removed 6 bases at V and 3 bases at J, leaving 4 bases unmatched. The CDR3 spells CASSLGTDYGYTF. The CDR3, as DNA: TGTGCCAGCAGCCTTGGGACAGACTATGGCTACACCTTC.

The CDR3 protein is CASTTGTGGNQPQHF. The DNA of the CDR3 is TGTGCCAGCACGACCGGGACAGGAGGCAATCAGCCCCAGCATTTT. The chain uses TRBV2 and TRBJ1-5, with TRBD1 identical over 8 bases. This CDR3 has 15 residues. Looked up from germline, CDR1 is SNHLY and CDR2 is FYNNEI. V dropped 7 bases and J dropped 2; count of bases not matched to a gene: 7. Full variable domain (rest looked up from reference TRBV2 and TRBJ1-5): EPEVTQTPSHQVTQMGQEVILRCVPISNHLYFYWYRQILGQKVEFLVSFYNNEISEKSEIFDDQFSVERPDGSNFTLKIRSTKLEDSAMYFCASTTGTGGNQPQHFGDGTRLSIL.

As concerns this clone: A junction boundary mismatches the germline segment, possibly from a read error. The chain has TRBV5-6 and TRBJ1-1, with a tentative D call TRBD1 (6 bases). The germline V gene has CDR1 SGHDT and CDR2 YYEEEE. The CDR3 loop spans 13 amino acids. CDR3 sequence (DNA): TGTGCCAGCAGCTTGGGGACAGACACCGAAGCTTTCTTT. Protein: CASSLGTDTEAFF.

Regarding this clone: This CDR3 is also generated by other DNA sequences in the sample. The V gene is TRBV11-2, the J gene TRBJ1-1, with 7 bases identical to TRBD1. Germline CDR1 is SGHAT and CDR2 is FQNNGV. The junction had 0 bases not matched to a gene; V was cut back by 1 base and J by 1 base. This CDR3 spans 14 amino acids. CDR3 loop: CASSLGQGNTEAFF. CDR3 in DNA: TGTGCCAGCAGCTTAGGACAGGGGAACACTGAAGCTTTCTTT.

This clone was seen more than once but under ten times. The rearrangement links TRBV15 to TRBJ2-1; maybe TRBD2 (5 bases). The CDR3 runs to 14 residues. From germline, CDR1 is LNHNV and CDR2 YYDKDF (reference sequence). V was clipped by 6 bases and J by 6 bases, with 15 bases between them. The CDR3 region has the DNA TGTGCCACCAGTTTAGGACTGGGATCCAATGAGCAGTTCTTC. Its translation: CATSLGLGSNEQFF.

V gene TRBV3-1 (or the pseudogene TRBV3-2) combines with J gene TRBJ2-6; 7 nucleotides line up with TRBD1. The CDR3 is 18 residues long. V shed 4 bases and J 1 base; nucleotides not matched to a gene: 10. Germline loops: CDR1 LGHDT, CDR2 YNNKEL (reference sequence). The CDR3 bases are TGTGCCAGCAGCCCTGGGCAGGGGGTGGAGTCTGGGGCCAACGTCCTGACTTTC. The encoded protein is CASSPGQGVESGANVLTF.

This clone was recorded only once. This chain joins TRBV18 and TRBJ1-1; the D gene is possibly TRBD1 (6 bases). The germline V gene has CDR1 KGHSH and CDR2 LQKENI. This CDR3 is built from 14 residues. V was cut by 4 bases and J by 1 base, with 10 bases left in between. CDR3 in DNA: TGTGCCAGCTCACGGGGACACGAGAACACTGAAGCTTTCTTT. Residues: CASSRGHENTEAFF.

This sequence joins TRBV19 and TRBJ2-1; 8 positions match TRBD2. Trimming took 6 bases from V and 0 from J; bases not matched to a gene: 4. The CDR3 length is 15 residues. Looked up from germline, CDR1 is LNHDA and CDR2 is SQIVND (reference sequence). This CDR3 reads CASRLSGNSYNEQFF. Written as DNA, the CDR3 is TGTGCCAGTAGACTTAGCGGGAACTCCTACAATGAGCAGTTCTTC.

This clone occurred a few times. The V gene is TRBV5-1, the J gene TRBJ2-7, with no clear D. Germline values: CDR1 SGHRS, CDR2 YFSETQ. The CDR3 loop spans 15 amino acids. V was trimmed by 2 bases and J by 0 bases, leaving 12 bases between them. The CDR3 sequence is CASSFGGRSSYEQYF. The CDR3 coding sequence is TGCGCCAGCAGCTTCGGCGGTCGAAGCTCCTACGAGCAGTACTTC.

CDR3 residues: CAISLGGTGPYEQYF. The CDR3 bases are TGTGCCATCAGCCTAGGGGGGACAGGGCCCTACGAGCAGTACTTC. The chain combines TRBV10-3 with TRBJ2-7, with TRBD1 identical over 9 bases. V was pared by 6 bases and J by 2 bases, with 8 bases of the junction left unmatched. This CDR3 is built from 15 residues. In germline, CDR1 is ENHRY, CDR2 SYGVKD.

The J gene is TRBJ2-7, the V gene TRBV7-9; tentatively, D is TRBD2 (6 bases). Germline CDR1 SEHNR, CDR2 FQNEAQ (reference sequence). The CDR3 consists of 14 residues. Deletions cut 0 bases from V and 5 bases from J, with 11 bases between. Written as DNA, the CDR3 is TGTGCCAGCAGCTTAGCGGGGGGAGGCGACGAGCAGTACTTC. It is translated as CASSLAGGGDEQYF.

The chain uses TRBV7-9 and TRBJ1-1; no firm D call. Trimming took 5 bases from V and 3 from J, leaving 19 bases between them. The germline CDR1 and CDR2 sequences are SEHNR and FQNEAQ (reference sequence). The CDR3 length is 16 residues. In nucleotides, the CDR3 is TGTGCCAGCAGCCCCCGTCTGGGAGAAGGAGACACTGAAGCTTTCTTT. Amino acid sequence: CASSPRLGEGDTEAFF.

This sequence joins TRBV7-9 and TRBJ2-1; no firm D call. The CDR3 consists of 14 residues. Trimming took 0 bases from V and 4 from J, leaving 7 bases between them. Germline CDR1 SEHNR, CDR2 FQNEAQ (reference sequence). CDR3 residues: CASSLAGRYNEQFF. The CDR3 region has the DNA TGTGCCAGCAGCTTAGCCGGTAGATACAATGAGCAGTTCTTC.

This sequence joins TRBV11-3 and TRBJ2-3, with D possibly matching TRBD2 (5 bases). The CDR3 loop spans 13 amino acids. V was pared by 5 bases and J by 8 bases, with 14 bases between. The germline gives CDR1 SGHNT, CDR2 YENEEA. The CDR3 DNA reads TGTGCCAGCAGCGTCTTGAGCGGCGGTACGCAGTATTTT. This codes for CASSVLSGGTQYF.

This clone has more than one count but fewer than ten. This chain uses TRBV6-6 with TRBJ1-2; TRBD1 matches 9 bases. The CDR3 has 14 amino acids. Trimming took 4 bases from V and 11 from J; bases not matched to a gene: 11. From germline, CDR1 is MNHNY and CDR2 SVGAGI (reference sequence). This CDR3 is CASSFTGDRADYTF. CDR3 nucleotide sequence: TGTGCCAGCAGTTTCACTGGGGACAGGGCGGATTACACCTTC.

V and J are TRBV3-1 (or the pseudogene TRBV3-2) and TRBJ1-1; D might be TRBD1 (6 bases). The ends were cut back, 4 bases at V and 6 bases at J, with 15 bases in the middle. The CDR3 loop spans 14 amino acids. Germline V CDR1 and CDR2: LGHDT, YNNKEL (reference sequence). The CDR3 bases are TGTGCCAGCAGCCGTTCGGACAGATTGTCTGAAGCTTTCTTT. Amino acids: CASSRSDRLSEAFF.

The gene calls are TRBV5-1 and TRBJ2-2, with TRBD1 identical over 11 bases. After removal of 4 bases from V and 7 bases from J, the junction contained 6 bases not matched to a gene. Germline V gene lookup returns CDR1 SGHRS and CDR2 YFSETQ. CDR3 length: 15 amino acids. CDR3 protein: CASSPGQGAGGELFF. The DNA for the CDR3 is TGCGCCAGCAGCCCTGGACAGGGGGCCGGCGGGGAGCTGTTTTTT.

J is TRBJ2-7 and V is TRBV6-1; TRBD2 matches at 10 bases. This CDR3 has 15 residues. Losses at the gene ends were 1 base for V and 4 bases for J; bases not matched to a gene: 4. The germline V gene has CDR1 MNHNS and CDR2 SASEGT. CDR3 protein: CASSEGPSGRYEQYF. The CDR3 DNA reads TGTGCCAGCAGTGAAGGTCCTAGCGGGAGATACGAGCAGTACTTC.